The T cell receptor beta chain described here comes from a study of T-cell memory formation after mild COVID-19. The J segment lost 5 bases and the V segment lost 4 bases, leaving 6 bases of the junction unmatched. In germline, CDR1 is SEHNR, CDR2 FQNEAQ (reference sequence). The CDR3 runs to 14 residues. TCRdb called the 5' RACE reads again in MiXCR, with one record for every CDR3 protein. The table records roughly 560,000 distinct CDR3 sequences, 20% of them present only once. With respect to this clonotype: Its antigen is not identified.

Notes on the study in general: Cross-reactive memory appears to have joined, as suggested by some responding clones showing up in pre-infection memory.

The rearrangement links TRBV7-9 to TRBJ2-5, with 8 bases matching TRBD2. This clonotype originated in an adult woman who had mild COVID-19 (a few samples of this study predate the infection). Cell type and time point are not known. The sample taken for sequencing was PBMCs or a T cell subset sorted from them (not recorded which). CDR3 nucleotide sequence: TGTGCCAGCAGCTCAATAGCGGGAAGGGAGACCCAGTACTTC. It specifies CASSSIAGRETQYF.